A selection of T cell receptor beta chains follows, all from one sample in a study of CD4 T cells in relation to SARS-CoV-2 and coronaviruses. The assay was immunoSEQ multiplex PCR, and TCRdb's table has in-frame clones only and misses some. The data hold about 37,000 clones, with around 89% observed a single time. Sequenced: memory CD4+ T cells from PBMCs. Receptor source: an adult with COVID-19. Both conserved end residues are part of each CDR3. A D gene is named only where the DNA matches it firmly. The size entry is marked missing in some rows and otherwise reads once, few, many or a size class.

cdr3_aa: CASSQDFGGVYTEAFF
cdr3_nt: TGTGCCAGCAGCCAAGATTTTGGGGGTGTGTACACTGAAGCTTTCTTT
j_call: TRBJ1-1
clone_size: -
v_call: TRBV3-1/TRBV3-2
d_call: -

cdr3_aa: CASSLDLAGRADTQYF
cdr3_nt: TGCGCCAGCAGCTTGGACCTAGCGGGCCGGGCAGATACGCAGTATTTT
j_call: TRBJ2-3
clone_size: -
v_call: TRBV5-1
d_call: TRBD2

cdr3_aa: CASSRQLNTEAFF
cdr3_nt: TGTGCCAGCTCCCGACAGCTGAACACTGAAGCTTTCTTT
j_call: TRBJ1-1
clone_size: -
v_call: TRBV27
d_call: -

cdr3_aa: CASTHDTYTEAFF
cdr3_nt: TGTGCCAGCACCCACGACACATACACTGAAGCTTTCTTT
j_call: TRBJ1-1
clone_size: -
v_call: TRBV28
d_call: -

cdr3_aa: CASGAQGATNEKLFF
cdr3_nt: TGTGCCAGCGGGGCACAGGGGGCCACTAATGAAAAACTGTTTTTT
j_call: TRBJ1-4
clone_size: -
v_call: TRBV18
d_call: TRBD1

cdr3_aa: CASSFLVAGNTIYF
cdr3_nt: TGTGCCAGCAGCTTTCTTGTGGCTGGAAACACCATATATTTT
j_call: TRBJ1-3
clone_size: -
v_call: TRBV7-9
d_call: -

cdr3_aa: CASKDRAQPQHF
cdr3_nt: TGTGCCAGCAAGGACAGGGCACAGCCCCAGCATTTT
j_call: TRBJ1-5
clone_size: -
v_call: TRBV12-3/TRBV12-4
d_call: TRBD1

cdr3_aa: CASALPGNTIYF
cdr3_nt: TGTGCCAGTGCGCTTCCTGGAAACACCATATATTTT
j_call: TRBJ1-3
clone_size: -
v_call: TRBV9
d_call: -

cdr3_aa: CASSLVLNTGELFF
cdr3_nt: TGTGCCAGCAGCTTAGTTTTGAACACCGGGGAGCTGTTTTTT
j_call: TRBJ2-2
clone_size: few
v_call: TRBV7-8
d_call: -

cdr3_aa: CASSPDRGRGAFF
cdr3_nt: TGTGCCAGCAGCCCGGACAGGGGGCGAGGGGCTTTCTTT
j_call: TRBJ1-1
clone_size: -
v_call: TRBV7-2
d_call: TRBD1

cdr3_aa: CASWTGESSYNSPLHF
cdr3_nt: TGCGCCAGCTGGACAGGGGAAAGCTCCTATAATTCACCCCTCCACTTT
j_call: TRBJ1-6
clone_size: once
v_call: TRBV5-1
d_call: TRBD1

cdr3_aa: CASSLEDRGRKTQYF
cdr3_nt: TGTGCCAGCAGTTTAGAGGACAGGGGGAGAAAGACCCAGTACTTC
j_call: TRBJ2-5
clone_size: -
v_call: TRBV6-5
d_call: TRBD1

cdr3_aa: CASSYDSREQYF
cdr3_nt: TGTGCCAGCAGCTATGACTCAAGGGAGCAGTACTTC
j_call: TRBJ2-7
clone_size: few
v_call: TRBV5-4
d_call: -

cdr3_aa: CASSVTGQGMQYF
cdr3_nt: TGTGCCAGCAGCGTGACGGGACAGGGGATGCAGTACTTC
j_call: TRBJ2-7
clone_size: -
v_call: TRBV9
d_call: TRBD1

cdr3_aa: CASSLVAAGGNEKLFF
cdr3_nt: TGCGCCAGCAGCTTGGTTGCAGCGGGGGGTAATGAAAAACTGTTTTTT
j_call: TRBJ1-4
clone_size: -
v_call: TRBV5-1
d_call: -

cdr3_aa: CASSSRGGGADTQYF
cdr3_nt: TGCGCCAGCAGCTCGCGGGGGGGCGGGGCAGATACGCAGTATTTT
j_call: TRBJ2-3
clone_size: -
v_call: TRBV5-1
d_call: TRBD2